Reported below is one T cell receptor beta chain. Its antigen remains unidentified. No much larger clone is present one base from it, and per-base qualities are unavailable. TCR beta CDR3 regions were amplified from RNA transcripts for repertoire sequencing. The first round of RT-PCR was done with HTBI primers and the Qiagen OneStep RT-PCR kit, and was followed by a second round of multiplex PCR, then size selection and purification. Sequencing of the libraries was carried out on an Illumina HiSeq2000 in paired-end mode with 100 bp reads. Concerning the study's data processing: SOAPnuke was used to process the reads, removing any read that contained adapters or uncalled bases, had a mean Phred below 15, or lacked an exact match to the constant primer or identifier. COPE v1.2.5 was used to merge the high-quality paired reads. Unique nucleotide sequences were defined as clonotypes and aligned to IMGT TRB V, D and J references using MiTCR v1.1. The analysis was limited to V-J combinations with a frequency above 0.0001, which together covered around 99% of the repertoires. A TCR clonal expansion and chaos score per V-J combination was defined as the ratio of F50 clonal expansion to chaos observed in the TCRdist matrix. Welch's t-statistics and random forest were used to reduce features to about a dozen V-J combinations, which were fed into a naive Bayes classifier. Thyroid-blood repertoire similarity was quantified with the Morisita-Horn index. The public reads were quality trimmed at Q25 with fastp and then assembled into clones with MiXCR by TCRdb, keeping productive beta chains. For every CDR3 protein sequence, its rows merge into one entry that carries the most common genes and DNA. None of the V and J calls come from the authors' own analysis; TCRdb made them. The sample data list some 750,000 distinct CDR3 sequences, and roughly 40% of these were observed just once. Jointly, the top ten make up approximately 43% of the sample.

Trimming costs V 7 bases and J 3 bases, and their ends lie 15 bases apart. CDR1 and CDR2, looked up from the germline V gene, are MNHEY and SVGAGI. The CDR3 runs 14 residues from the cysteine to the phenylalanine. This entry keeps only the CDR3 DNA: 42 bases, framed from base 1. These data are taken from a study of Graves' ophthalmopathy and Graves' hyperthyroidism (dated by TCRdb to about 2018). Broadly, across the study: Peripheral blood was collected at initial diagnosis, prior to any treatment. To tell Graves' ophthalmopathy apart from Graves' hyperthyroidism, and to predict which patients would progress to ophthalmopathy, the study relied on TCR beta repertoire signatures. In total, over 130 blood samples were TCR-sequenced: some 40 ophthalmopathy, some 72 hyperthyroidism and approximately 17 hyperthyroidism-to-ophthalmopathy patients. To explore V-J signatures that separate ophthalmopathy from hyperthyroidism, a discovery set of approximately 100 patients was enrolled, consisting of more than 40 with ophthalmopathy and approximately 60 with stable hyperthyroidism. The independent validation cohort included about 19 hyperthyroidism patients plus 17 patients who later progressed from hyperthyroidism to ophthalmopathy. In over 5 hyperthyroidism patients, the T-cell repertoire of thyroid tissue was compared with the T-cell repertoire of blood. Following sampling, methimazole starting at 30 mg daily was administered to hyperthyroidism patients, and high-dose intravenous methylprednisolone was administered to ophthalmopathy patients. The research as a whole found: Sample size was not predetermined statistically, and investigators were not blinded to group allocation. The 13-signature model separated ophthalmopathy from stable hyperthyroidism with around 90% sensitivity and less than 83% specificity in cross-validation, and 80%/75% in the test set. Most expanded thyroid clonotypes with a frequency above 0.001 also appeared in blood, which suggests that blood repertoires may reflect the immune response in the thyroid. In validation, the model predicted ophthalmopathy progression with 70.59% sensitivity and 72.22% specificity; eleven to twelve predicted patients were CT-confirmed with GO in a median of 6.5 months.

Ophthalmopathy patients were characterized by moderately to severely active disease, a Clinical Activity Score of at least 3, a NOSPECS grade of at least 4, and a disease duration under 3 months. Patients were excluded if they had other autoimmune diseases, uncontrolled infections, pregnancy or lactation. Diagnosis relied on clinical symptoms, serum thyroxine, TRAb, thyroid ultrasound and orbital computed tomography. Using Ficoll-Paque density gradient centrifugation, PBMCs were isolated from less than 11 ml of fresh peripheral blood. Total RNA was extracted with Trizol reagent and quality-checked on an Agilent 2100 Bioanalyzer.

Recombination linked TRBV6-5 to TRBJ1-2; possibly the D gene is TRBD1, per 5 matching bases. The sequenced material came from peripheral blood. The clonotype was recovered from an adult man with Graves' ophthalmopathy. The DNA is TGTGCCAGCACCCCCCGCAGGGTGGACTATGGCTACACCTTC. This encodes CASTPRRVDYGYTF.